These 30 T cell receptor beta chains came from one sample sequenced in a study of control samples from healthy donors and cancer patients. The table came from immunoSEQ multiplex PCR; TCRdb's copy has only in-frame clones and leaves some out. The table includes more than 70,000 clones, roughly 89% detected once. The specimen was PBMCs. All receptors derive from a man between 60 and 75 years old with lung cancer.

The V call is TRBV5-1, the J call TRBJ2-3, with D hard to call. Germline CDR1 SGHRS, CDR2 YFSETQ. The CDR3 length is 14 residues. The germline V and J ends were trimmed by 2 bases and 1 base, with 8 bases remaining between them. As DNA, the CDR3 is TGCGCCAGCAGCTTCGCAGGAGGCACAGATACGCAGTATTTT. The encoded protein is CASSFAGGTDTQYF.

The chain employs TRBV5-1 and TRBJ1-1; TRBD1 matches at 8 bases. The CDR3 length is 13 residues. Trimming took 0 bases from V and 11 from J; bases not matched to a gene: 6. Germline CDR1 is SGHRS and CDR2 is YFSETQ. The CDR3 spells CASSLDQDRAAFF. The DNA of the CDR3 is TGCGCCAGCAGCTTGGATCAGGACAGGGCGGCTTTCTTT.

The table lists this clone with a count of one. The chain joins TRBV7-9 to TRBJ1-2; D might be TRBD1 (5 bases). V lost 3 bases and J lost 4, with 9 bases in between. CDR3 length: 13 amino acids. CDR1 is SEHNR and CDR2 is FQNEAQ in the germline V gene (reference sequence). CDR3 in amino acids: CASSFETAYGYTF. The CDR3 bases are TGTGCCAGCAGCTTCGAGACAGCCTATGGCTACACCTTC. Complete variable domain (other parts from reference TRBV7-9 and TRBJ1-2): DTGVSQNPRHKITKRGQNVTFRCDPISEHNRLYWYRQTLGQGPEFLTYFQNEAQLEKSRLLSDRFSAERPKGSFSTLEIQRTEQGDSAMYLCASSFETAYGYTFGSGTRLTVV.

The chain links TRBV15 to TRBJ2-5; D gene ambiguous. CDR3 length: 15 amino acids. Germline CDR1 is LNHNV and CDR2 is YYDKDF (reference sequence). Trimming cost V 3 bases and J 6 bases, with 17 bases left between them. The CDR3 nucleotides read TGTGCCACCAGCAGGATGGACGGTGACGTTCAGACCCAGTACTTC. Residues: CATSRMDGDVQTQYF.

This rearrangement joins TRBV2 to TRBJ2-2; no firm D call. CDR1 and CDR2 (germline): SNHLY, FYNNEI. This CDR3 comprises 11 residues. V lost 7 bases and J 7 bases, leaving 7 bases between the germline ends. The CDR3 reads CASTRVGELFF. The DNA of the CDR3 is TGTGCCAGCACACGAGTCGGGGAGCTGTTTTTT. Full variable domain (remainder filled in from reference TRBV2 and TRBJ2-2): EPEVTQTPSHQVTQMGQEVILRCVPISNHLYFYWYRQILGQKVEFLVSFYNNEISEKSEIFDDQFSVERPDGSNFTLKIRSTKLEDSAMYFCASTRVGELFFGEGSRLTVL.

This chain links TRBV11-2 with TRBJ1-6; 7 bases are a match to TRBD1. Germline V lookup: CDR1 SGHAT, CDR2 FQNNGV. This CDR3 comprises 15 residues. J lost 5 bases, V lost 4 bases, and 5 bases had no gene match. CDR3 coding DNA: TGTGCCAGCAGCTCGGGACAGAACCATAATTCACCCCTCCACTTT. Amino acids: CASSSGQNHNSPLHF.

The chain combines TRBV5-1 with TRBJ1-1, with 7 bases that match TRBD1. Germline trimming cut 3 bases from V and 6 bases from J; bases unmatched to any gene: 8. The V gene's germline CDR1 is SGHRS and CDR2 YFSETQ. The CDR3 covers 14 residues. The CDR3 region is CASSYISGTAEAFF. As DNA, the CDR3 is TGCGCCAGCAGCTACATATCTGGGACAGCTGAAGCTTTCTTT. Looking up the rest from reference TRBV5-1 and TRBJ1-1 gives the full variable domain: KAGVTQTPRYLIKTRGQQVTLSCSPISGHRSVSWYQQTPGQGLQFLFEYFSETQRNKGNFPGRFSGRQFSNSRSEMNVSTLELGDSALYLCASSYISGTAEAFFGQGTRLTVV.

This chain uses TRBV6-6 with TRBJ1-2; 7 nucleotides align to TRBD1. Per germline, CDR1 MNHNY and CDR2 SVGAGI (reference sequence). The V gene end was trimmed by 5 bases and the J gene end by 4 bases; junction bases not matched to a gene: 13. The CDR3 loop spans 16 amino acids. The CDR3 DNA sequence: TGTGCCAGCAGTCCCCCCCCACAAGACAGGGCCTATGGCTACACCTTC. Its protein product is CASSPPPQDRAYGYTF.

On this clone: At one end the junction does not follow the germline gene, possibly because of a read error. The sample holds other DNA sequences that translate to the same CDR3. V and J are TRBV27 and TRBJ2-2, with TRBD2 matching over 9 bases. This CDR3 is built from 17 residues. CDR1 is MNHEY and CDR2 is SMNVEV in the germline V gene (reference sequence). CDR3: CASSSQTRGGRTGELFF. The DNA for the CDR3 is TGCGCCAGCAGTTCACAAACGCGGGGGGGCCGGACCGGGGAGCTGTTTTTT.

This chain links TRBV10-2 with TRBJ1-6; D not certain. Germline assignment: CDR1 WSHSY and CDR2 SAAADI. The CDR3 runs to 14 residues. The germline V and J ends were trimmed by 3 bases and 0 bases, with 3 bases remaining between them. As DNA, the CDR3 is TGCGCCAGCAGTGAACGCTCCTATAATTCACCCCTCCACTTT. As protein: CASSERSYNSPLHF.

The chain joins TRBV24-1 to TRBJ2-7; D unresolved. V was cut by 2 bases and J by 7 bases, with 11 bases left in between. Germline V gene data show CDR1 as KGHDR and CDR2 as SFDVKD. The CDR3 spans 13 residues. CDR3 nucleotides: TGTGCCACCAGTGATTATCTTTTGGGGGAGCAGTACTTC. Protein: CATSDYLLGEQYF.

This chain uses TRBV6-4 with TRBJ1-2; 8 bases are a match to TRBD1. The J segment lost 3 bases and the V segment lost 6 bases, leaving 3 bases of the junction unmatched. The CDR3 length is 13 residues. The germline gives CDR1 MRHNA, CDR2 SNTAGT. CDR3 coding DNA: TGTGCCAGCAGCAGGGGGCAAGACTATGGCTACACCTTC. It is translated as CASSRGQDYGYTF.

V is TRBV6-5 and J is TRBJ1-1; unclear D gene. CDR3 size: 12 residues. The ends were cut back, 2 bases at V and 4 bases at J, with 5 bases in the middle. Germline V gene sequence: CDR1 MNHEY, CDR2 SVGAGI. CDR3 nucleotide sequence: TGTGCCAGCAGTTACGGTGGCACTGAAGCTTTCTTT. It specifies CASSYGGTEAFF.

The gene calls are TRBV24-1 and TRBJ1-1; TRBD1 matches at 8 bases. Trimming cost V 3 bases and J 3 bases; bases outside gene matches: 5. Germline CDR1 and CDR2: KGHDR and SFDVKD. This CDR3 is 15 amino acids long. CDR3 DNA: TGTGCCACCAGTGATCCACAGACAGGGGACACTGAAGCTTTCTTT. Its translation is CATSDPQTGDTEAFF.

This sequence joins TRBV19 and TRBJ2-4, with 7 bases that match TRBD1. The J segment lost 4 bases and the V segment lost 9 bases, leaving 6 bases of the junction unmatched. The CDR3 totals 13 residues. Per germline, CDR1 LNHDA and CDR2 SQIVND (reference sequence). CDR3 DNA sequence: TGTGCCAGCTCAGGGACAGCAAAAAACATTCAGTACTTC. Encoded protein: CASSGTAKNIQYF.

The rearrangement uses TRBV7-3 and TRBJ1-1; weak D call: TRBD1 (6 bases). The length of the CDR3 is 14 residues. Deletions cut 0 bases from V and 2 bases from J, with 7 bases between. Germline V gene data show CDR1 as SGHTA and CDR2 as FQGTGA. CDR3 amino acids: CASSLTGGNTEAFF. DNA for the CDR3: TGTGCCAGCAGCTTAACAGGGGGAAACACTGAAGCTTTCTTT.

This rearrangement joins TRBV18 to TRBJ2-1; no clear D. Per germline, CDR1 KGHSH and CDR2 LQKENI. V was clipped by 4 bases and J by 5 bases, with 9 bases between them. CDR3 size: 13 residues. The DNA of the CDR3 is TGTGCCAGCTCACTCCAGATCAACAATGAGCAGTTCTTC. Residues: CASSLQINNEQFF.

The V gene is TRBV7-9, the J gene TRBJ2-1, with a tentative D call TRBD1 (6 bases). Per the germline V gene, CDR1 is SEHNR and CDR2 is FQNEAQ (reference sequence). The length of the CDR3 is 16 residues. Trimming removed 3 bases from V and 6 bases from J, with 18 bases in between. The CDR3 protein is CASSFVGRGSSNEQFF. CDR3 sequence (DNA): TGTGCCAGCAGCTTTGTCGGCAGGGGATCGAGCAATGAGCAGTTCTTC.

This rearrangement joins TRBV7-2 to TRBJ2-1; 9 nucleotides line up with TRBD2. The CDR3 totals 15 residues. Germline CDR1 SGHTA, CDR2 FQGNSA. J was trimmed by 5 bases and V by 2 bases; bases with no gene match: 4. The CDR3 DNA follows: TGTGCCAGCAGCTTACAGCGGGGGGCAAACAATGAGCAGTTCTTC. The encoded protein is CASSLQRGANNEQFF.

This clone appeared a single time. The V and J genes are TRBV27 and TRBJ2-6; D perhaps matches TRBD1 (6 bases). Germline lookup yields CDR1 MNHEY and CDR2 SMNVEV (reference sequence). Trimming shortened V by 5 bases and J by 3 bases, and 20 bases separated the two germline ends. There are 18 residues in the CDR3. CDR3 residues: CASSVDRPVSGGANVLTF. The CDR3 DNA follows: TGTGCCAGCAGTGTCGACAGGCCCGTCTCTGGTGGGGCCAACGTCCTGACTTTC.

The V gene is TRBV29-1, the J gene TRBJ2-3, with 11 bases fitting TRBD2. CDR3 length: 16 amino acids. Germline values: CDR1 SQVTM, CDR2 ANQGSEA. CDR3 amino acids: CGGLAAPTQITDTQYF. CDR3 coding DNA: TGCGGGGGACTAGCGGCTCCAACCCAGATTACAGATACGCAGTATTTT.

V gene TRBV5-1 combines with J gene TRBJ1-1, with TRBD1 matching 7 bases. With V trimmed by 4 bases and J by 5 bases, 11 bases remained unmatched. In germline, CDR1 is SGHRS, CDR2 YFSETQ. The CDR3 length is 15 residues. The CDR3 region is CASSLEVTDRTEAFF. In DNA form, the CDR3 reads TGCGCCAGCAGCCTGGAAGTAACGGACAGGACTGAAGCTTTCTTT. Full variable domain (rest looked up from reference TRBV5-1 and TRBJ1-1): KAGVTQTPRYLIKTRGQQVTLSCSPISGHRSVSWYQQTPGQGLQFLFEYFSETQRNKGNFPGRFSGRQFSNSRSEMNVSTLELGDSALYLCASSLEVTDRTEAFFGQGTRLTVV.

The chain uses TRBV5-1 and TRBJ1-4; D possibly corresponds to TRBD1 (5 bases). CDR1 and CDR2 (germline): SGHRS, YFSETQ. The CDR3 runs 13 residues. The V end was cut by 6 bases, the J end by 10 bases, with 16 bases between. The CDR3 DNA reads TGCGCCAGCATGGGACCCGCGGGAGGAAAACTGTTTTTT. Translating gives CASMGPAGGKLFF. Variable domain in full (rest from reference TRBV5-1 and TRBJ1-4): KAGVTQTPRYLIKTRGQQVTLSCSPISGHRSVSWYQQTPGQGLQFLFEYFSETQRNKGNFPGRFSGRQFSNSRSEMNVSTLELGDSALYLCASMGPAGGKLFFGSGTQLSVL.

This rearrangement joins TRBV6-5 to TRBJ2-7, with 9 bases lining up with TRBD1. CDR1 is MNHEY and CDR2 is SVGAGI in the germline V gene. J gave up 1 base and V 7 bases, and 8 bases lay outside the gene matches. The CDR3 has 15 residues. CDR3 region: CASTPDRGVSYEQYF. Written as DNA, the CDR3 is TGTGCCAGCACTCCAGACAGGGGGGTATCCTACGAGCAGTACTTC.

CDR3 loop: CSHLGDGYTF. The CDR3 bases are TGCAGCCACCTCGGGGACGGCTACACCTTC. V and J are TRBV29-1 and TRBJ1-2, with D perhaps TRBD1 (5 bases). Trimming took 8 bases from V and 8 from J, leaving 12 bases between them. Germline-derived CDR1 and CDR2 are SQVTM and ANQGSEA. This CDR3 comprises 10 residues.

This clone appeared a few times. The chain links TRBV11-2 to TRBJ2-7, with 8 bases identical to TRBD1. Germline CDR1 and CDR2: SGHAT and FQNNGV. V trimming: 7 bases; J trimming: 4 bases; junction bases outside the gene matches: 9. The CDR3 contains 14 residues. CDR3 nucleotides: TGTGCCAGCACCCCTCCGGGACAGGTTTACGAGCAGTACTTC. Protein: CASTPPGQVYEQYF.

This rearrangement joins TRBV5-1 to TRBJ1-1; D not certain. Between the trimmed V and J ends, which lost 0 bases and 5 bases, there was a span of 11 bases. The CDR3 length is 14 residues. Germline V gene lookup returns CDR1 SGHRS and CDR2 YFSETQ. CDR3 DNA: TGCGCCAGCAGCTTGGAGGAGGACGGAACTGAAGCTTTCTTT. Translated: CASSLEEDGTEAFF.

The chain has TRBV5-1 and TRBJ1-5, with 7 bases identical to TRBD1. This CDR3 contains 15 residues. The V gene's germline CDR1 is SGHRS and CDR2 YFSETQ. Germline trimming cut 3 bases from V and 5 bases from J; bases unmatched to any gene: 8. CDR3 in amino acids: CASSSLGGGDQPQHF. The CDR3 nucleotides are TGCGCCAGCAGCTCACTGGGAGGGGGCGATCAGCCCCAGCATTTT.

The chain uses TRBV18 and TRBJ2-7, with 7 nucleotides matching TRBD1. The germline V gene has CDR1 KGHSH and CDR2 LQKENI. The CDR3 has 15 amino acids. The ends lost 6 bases at V and 7 bases at J; junction bases unmatched: 15. CDR3 bases: TGTGCCAGCTCTCCAACGGACAGGCCCTTTAGGGAGCAGTACTTC. The encoded protein is CASSPTDRPFREQYF.

This chain uses TRBV7-9 with TRBJ2-6; D gene uncertain. The length of the CDR3 is 17 residues. V was cut by 5 bases and J by 0 bases, with 14 bases left in between. Germline-derived CDR1 and CDR2 are SEHNR and FQNEAQ (reference sequence). CDR3 sequence (DNA): TGTGCCAGCAGCCCGAAGTTGGCCTTCTCTGGGGCCAACGTCCTGACTTTC. Translation gives CASSPKLAFSGANVLTF.